Shown below are 14 T cell receptor beta chains from a single sample sequenced in a study of regulatory dendritic cells for organ transplantation. The protocol was immunoSEQ multiplex PCR, while the TCRdb copy is restricted to in-frame clones and leaves out a portion. The table lists some 40,000 clones, around 90% of them singletons, with around 0.12% in the top ten. Sequenced material: naive CD8+ T cells from blood. Subset given: CD45RA+ naive T cells. The origin of the receptors is a human donor in good health.

The chain couples TRBV19 to TRBJ2-1, with 9 bases that match TRBD1. The CDR3 has 15 amino acids. The germline V gene encodes CDR1 LNHDA and CDR2 SQIVND (reference sequence). Germline trimming cut 3 bases from V and 9 bases from J; bases unmatched to any gene: 9. The DNA of the CDR3 is TGTGCCAGTAGTATTTGGACAGGGGTGGAGGGTGAGCAGTTCTTC. Amino acid sequence: CASSIWTGVEGEQFF.

V and J are TRBV7-9 and TRBJ2-2; D is unresolved. The CDR3 loop spans 15 amino acids. Germline CDR1 is SEHNR and CDR2 is FQNEAQ (reference sequence). V lost 1 base and J 1 base, leaving 7 bases between the germline ends. The CDR3 spells CASSLVPRNTGELFF. CDR3 DNA sequence: TGTGCCAGCAGCTTAGTCCCCCGGAACACCGGGGAGCTGTTTTTT.

The chain uses TRBV25-1 and TRBJ1-2; TRBD1 aligns across 8 bases. After removal of 1 base from V and 7 bases from J, the junction contained 2 bases not matched to a gene. Germline V gives CDR1 MGHDK, CDR2 SYGVNS. This CDR3 has 13 amino acids. CDR3 protein: CASSELDRGGYTF. The CDR3 nucleotides are TGTGCCAGCAGTGAATTAGACAGGGGTGGCTACACCTTC.

V is TRBV7-9 and J is TRBJ1-5, with a tentative D call TRBD1 (5 bases). Trimming shortened V by 4 bases and J by 0 bases, and 10 bases separated the two germline ends. CDR1 and CDR2 from the germline V gene are SEHNR and FQNEAQ (reference sequence). The CDR3 spans 15 residues. The CDR3 spells CASSSNRNSNQPQHF. Written as DNA, the CDR3 is TGTGCCAGCAGCTCGAACAGGAATAGCAATCAGCCCCAGCATTTT.

The rearrangement uses TRBV27 and TRBJ2-7; D might be TRBD2 (5 bases). Germline V CDR1 and CDR2: MNHEY, SMNVEV (reference sequence). The CDR3 loop spans 14 amino acids. V was trimmed by 6 bases and J by 2 bases, leaving 14 bases between them. The CDR3 spells CASSQLGAAYEQYF. Here the CDR3 DNA reads TGTGCCAGCAGCCAACTAGGAGCTGCCTACGAGCAGTACTTC.

The chain employs TRBV5-4 and TRBJ1-5, with D maybe TRBD1 (5 bases). There are 13 residues in the CDR3. Germline lookup yields CDR1 SGHNT and CDR2 YYREEE (reference sequence). V lost 4 bases to trimming and J lost 7 bases, with 12 bases between them. As DNA, the CDR3 is TGTGCCAGCAGCGGAGGGGTCGGACAGCCCCAGCATTTT. Translation: CASSGGVGQPQHF.

V gene TRBV4-3 combines with J gene TRBJ2-7; a possible D gene is TRBD2 (5 bases). The CDR3 has 13 residues. Trimming took 4 bases from V and 2 from J, leaving 9 bases between them. Germline lookup yields CDR1 LGHNA and CDR2 YSLEER. The CDR3 is CASSPGVTYEQYF. The CDR3 DNA reads as TGCGCCAGCAGCCCCGGGGTTACCTACGAGCAGTACTTC.

This clone was recorded a few times. The V call is TRBV15, the J call TRBJ1-1; TRBD1 might be the D (5 bases). Trimming removed 1 base from V and 1 base from J, with 16 bases in between. This CDR3 contains 17 residues. CDR1 LNHNV and CDR2 YYDKDF come from the germline V gene (reference sequence). The CDR3 loop is CATSRAQWTSSNTEAFF. DNA for the CDR3: TGTGCCACCAGCAGAGCACAATGGACAAGCTCGAACACTGAAGCTTTCTTT.

The gene calls are TRBV27 and TRBJ2-3; D might be TRBD2 (6 bases). V was pared by 4 bases and J by 0 bases, with 11 bases between. The V gene's germline CDR1 is MNHEY and CDR2 SMNVEV (reference sequence). This CDR3 comprises 15 residues. The CDR3 loop reads CASSSRDSSTDTQYF. In DNA, the CDR3 is TGTGCCAGCAGTTCGAGGGACTCTAGCACAGATACGCAGTATTTT.

The rearrangement joins TRBV10-3 to TRBJ2-7; D uncertain. Trimming pared 0 bases from V and 2 bases from J, leaving 8 bases between. CDR1 and CDR2 from the germline V gene are ENHRY and SYGVKD. The CDR3 is 14 amino acids. CDR3 DNA sequence: TGTGCCATCAGTGAGTCGGAGCCGACCTACGAGCAGTACTTC. Translating it yields CAISESEPTYEQYF.

The rearrangement joins TRBV29-1 to TRBJ2-3, with TRBD2 identical over 9 bases. CDR3 length: 15 residues. Germline-derived CDR1 and CDR2 are SQVTM and ANQGSEA. The ends lost 8 bases at V and 0 bases at J; junction bases unmatched: 9. The CDR3 loop is CSLPASGASTDTQYF. CDR3 DNA sequence: TGCAGCCTTCCGGCTAGCGGGGCTAGCACAGATACGCAGTATTTT.

This clone has only a few counts. This chain uses TRBV6-5 with TRBJ1-2; no clear D gene. Trimming pared 7 bases from V and 4 bases from J, leaving 10 bases between. This CDR3 contains 12 residues. Germline V gene lookup returns CDR1 MNHEY and CDR2 SVGAGI. The CDR3 here is CASTSMGYGYTF. CDR3 nucleotide sequence: TGTGCCAGCACTTCTATGGGCTATGGCTACACCTTC.

The CDR3 reads CASSNIRGRDEKLFF. CDR3 DNA: TGTGCCAGCAGTAACATCAGGGGGCGAGATGAAAAACTGTTTTTT. The chain has TRBV7-8 and TRBJ1-4; 8 bases are a match to TRBD1. The CDR3 is made up of 15 amino acids. The V gene end was trimmed by 6 bases and the J gene end by 6 bases; junction bases not matched to a gene: 9. Looked up from germline, CDR1 is SGHVS and CDR2 is FQNEAQ.

The chain is built from TRBV9 and TRBJ2-7; D not certain. The CDR3 has 14 residues. Trimming pared 0 bases from V and 0 bases from J, leaving 7 bases between. The germline V gene has CDR1 SGDLS and CDR2 YYNGEE. The CDR3 nucleotides read TGTGCCAGCAGCGTAGGAGGCGACTCCTACGAGCAGTACTTC. This sequence encodes CASSVGGDSYEQYF.